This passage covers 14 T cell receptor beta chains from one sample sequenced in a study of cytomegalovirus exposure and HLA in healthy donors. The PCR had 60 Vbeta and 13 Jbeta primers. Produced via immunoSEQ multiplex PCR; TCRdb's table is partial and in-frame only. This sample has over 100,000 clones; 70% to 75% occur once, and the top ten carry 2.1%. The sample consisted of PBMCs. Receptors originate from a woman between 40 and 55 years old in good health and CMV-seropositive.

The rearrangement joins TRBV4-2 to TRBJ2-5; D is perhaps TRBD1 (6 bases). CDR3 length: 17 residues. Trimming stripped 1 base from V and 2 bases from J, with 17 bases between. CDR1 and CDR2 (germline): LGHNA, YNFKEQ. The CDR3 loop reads CASSQGDMFGQQETQYF. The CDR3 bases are TGTGCCAGCAGCCAAGGGGATATGTTTGGACAGCAAGAGACCCAGTACTTC.

DNA of the CDR3: TGTGCCAGCAGTCCCAAAAGGGGATACGAGCAGTACTTC. Protein product: CASSPKRGYEQYF. V usage is TRBV6-5 and J usage is TRBJ2-7, with a tentative D call TRBD1 (5 bases). This CDR3 is 13 amino acids long. The V gene's germline CDR1 is MNHEY and CDR2 SVGAGI. V gave up 5 bases and J gave up 4 bases, with 12 bases separating them.

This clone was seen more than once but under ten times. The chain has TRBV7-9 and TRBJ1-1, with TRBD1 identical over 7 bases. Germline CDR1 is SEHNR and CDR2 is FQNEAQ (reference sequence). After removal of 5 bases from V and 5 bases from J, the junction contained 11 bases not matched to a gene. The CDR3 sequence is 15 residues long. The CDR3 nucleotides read TGTGCCAGCAGCCCCCGACAGGGAAGAATGACTGAAGCTTTCTTT. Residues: CASSPRQGRMTEAFF.

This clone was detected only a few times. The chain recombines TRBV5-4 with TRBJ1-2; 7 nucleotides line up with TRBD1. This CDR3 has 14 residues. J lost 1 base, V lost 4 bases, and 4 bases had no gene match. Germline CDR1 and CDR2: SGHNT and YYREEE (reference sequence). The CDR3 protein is CASSRTGGNYGYTF. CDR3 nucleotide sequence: TGTGCCAGCAGCCGGACAGGCGGTAACTATGGCTACACCTTC.

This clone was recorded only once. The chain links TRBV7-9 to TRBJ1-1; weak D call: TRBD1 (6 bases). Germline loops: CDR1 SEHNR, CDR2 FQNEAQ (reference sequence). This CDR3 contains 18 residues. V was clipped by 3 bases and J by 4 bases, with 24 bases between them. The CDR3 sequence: CASSFQRRIKTGSTEAFF. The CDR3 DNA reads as TGTGCCAGCAGCTTCCAGCGTCGGATAAAAACAGGGAGCACTGAAGCTTTCTTT.

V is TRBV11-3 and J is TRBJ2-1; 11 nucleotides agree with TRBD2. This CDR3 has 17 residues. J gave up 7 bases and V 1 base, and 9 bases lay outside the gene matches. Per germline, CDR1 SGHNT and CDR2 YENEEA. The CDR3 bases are TGTGCCAGCAGCTTAGGAGGTAGCGGGAGGGCCAGGAATGAGCAGTTCTTC. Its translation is CASSLGGSGRARNEQFF.

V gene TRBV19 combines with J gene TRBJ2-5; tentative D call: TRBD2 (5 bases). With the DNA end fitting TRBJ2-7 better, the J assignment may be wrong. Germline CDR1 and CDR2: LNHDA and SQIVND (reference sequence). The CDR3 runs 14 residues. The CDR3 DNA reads TGTGCCAGTAGTTCCTCTCCGGGATCCTACGAGCAGTACTTC. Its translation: CASSSSPGSYEQYF.

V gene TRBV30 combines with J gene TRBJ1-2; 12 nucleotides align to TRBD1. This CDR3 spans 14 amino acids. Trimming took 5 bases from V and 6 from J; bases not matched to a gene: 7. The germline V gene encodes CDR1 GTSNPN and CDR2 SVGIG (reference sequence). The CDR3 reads CAWGGDRGRDGYTF. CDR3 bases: TGTGCCTGGGGGGGGGACAGGGGGCGGGATGGCTACACCTTC.

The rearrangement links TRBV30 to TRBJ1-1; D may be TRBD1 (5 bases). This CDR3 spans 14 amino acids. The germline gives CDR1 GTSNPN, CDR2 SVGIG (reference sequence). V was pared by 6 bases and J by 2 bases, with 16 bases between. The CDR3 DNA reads TGTGCCTGCTCGGGAATGGGGACTAACACTGAAGCTTTCTTT. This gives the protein CACSGMGTNTEAFF.

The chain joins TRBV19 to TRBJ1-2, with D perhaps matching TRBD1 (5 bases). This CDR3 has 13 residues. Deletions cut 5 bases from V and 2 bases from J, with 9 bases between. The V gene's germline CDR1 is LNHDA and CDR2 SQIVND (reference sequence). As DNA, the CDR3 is TGTGCCAGTAGTGACAGTTTGAACTATGGCTACACCTTC. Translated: CASSDSLNYGYTF.

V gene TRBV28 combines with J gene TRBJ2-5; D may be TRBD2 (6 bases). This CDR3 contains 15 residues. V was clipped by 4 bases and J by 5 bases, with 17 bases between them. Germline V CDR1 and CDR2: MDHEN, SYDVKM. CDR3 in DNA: TGTGCCAGCAGTTATCGCGGGGCTGCAGGGGAGACCCAGTACTTC. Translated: CASSYRGAAGETQYF.

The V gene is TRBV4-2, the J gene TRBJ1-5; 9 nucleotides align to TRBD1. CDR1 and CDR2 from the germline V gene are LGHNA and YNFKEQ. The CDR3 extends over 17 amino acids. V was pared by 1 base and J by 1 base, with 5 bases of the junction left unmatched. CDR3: CASSQAYGQGSNQPQHF. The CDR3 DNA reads TGTGCCAGCAGCCAAGCCTATGGACAGGGGAGCAATCAGCCCCAGCATTTT.

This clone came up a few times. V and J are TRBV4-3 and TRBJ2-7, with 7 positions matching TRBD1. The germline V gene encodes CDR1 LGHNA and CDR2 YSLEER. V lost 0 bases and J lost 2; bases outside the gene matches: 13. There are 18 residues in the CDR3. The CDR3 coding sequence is TGCGCCAGCAGCCAAGATCTCTCCCAGACAGGGTCCCCCTACGAGCAGTACTTC. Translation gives CASSQDLSQTGSPYEQYF.

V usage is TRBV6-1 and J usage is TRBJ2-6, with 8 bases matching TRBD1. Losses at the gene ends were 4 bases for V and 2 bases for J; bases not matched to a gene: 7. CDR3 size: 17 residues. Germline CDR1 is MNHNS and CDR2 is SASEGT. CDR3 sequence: CASSAGTGLTGANVLTF. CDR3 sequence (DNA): TGTGCCAGCAGTGCCGGGACAGGCCTCACTGGGGCCAACGTCCTGACTTTC.